The sequence of this TCR beta chain was determined in a study of T cell responses to AZD1222 COVID-19 vaccine. Whole-study findings and limits: Reports say nearly half of spike-specific TCRs go after unmutated variant regions.

Germline loops: CDR1 SGHNT, CDR2 YYREEE (reference sequence). The CDR3 covers 16 residues. Trimming removed 0 bases from V and 5 bases from J; junction bases left unmatched: 4. The protocol was immunoSEQ multiplex PCR, while the TCRdb copy is restricted to in-frame clones and leaves out a portion. The sample includes around 130,000 clones, around 91% of them seen just once. Turning to this clone: Its antigen is not known.

The clonotype was recovered from an adult in good health. This chain uses TRBV5-4 with TRBJ2-5; 13 bases match TRBD2. Here the sequenced sample was peripheral blood, taken on day 0 of AZD1222 vaccination. CDR3 in DNA: TGTGCCAGCAGCTTGGCACTAGCGGGAGGGCCGGAGACCCAGTACTTC. This codes for CASSLALAGGPETQYF.